The next 9 T cell receptor beta chains were all read from a single sample in a study of blood T cell repertoires in COVID-19. Measured with immunoSEQ multiplex PCR; TCRdb has only the in-frame clones, and not every one. The data contain under 400,000 clones, roughly 85% of them singletons. Sequencing was performed on PBMCs or T cells enriched from blood (not recorded which). These receptors all come from a woman aged 40 to 50 with acute COVID-19.

This clone occurred a few times. CDR3 nucleotide sequence: TGTGCCACCAGCAGGTGGAGGCAGAGCAACACCGGGGAGCTGTTTTTT. Translation: CATSRWRQSNTGELFF. J is TRBJ2-2 and V is TRBV15; D perhaps matches TRBD2 (5 bases). Germline CDR1 and CDR2: LNHNV and YYDKDF (reference sequence). Trimming removed 3 bases from V and 2 bases from J, with 13 bases in between. The CDR3 is 16 amino acids.

The J gene is TRBJ1-1, the V gene TRBV5-4; 7 bases align to TRBD1. CDR1 is SGHNT and CDR2 is YYREEE in the germline V gene (reference sequence). CDR3 length: 15 amino acids. Trimming removed 2 bases from V and 5 bases from J; junction bases left unmatched: 9. CDR3 residues: CASSFRQGGWTEAFF. The CDR3 DNA reads as TGTGCCAGCAGCTTCCGACAGGGCGGTTGGACTGAAGCTTTCTTT.

The V call is TRBV19, the J call TRBJ2-7, with 7 bases identical to TRBD2. The CDR3 extends over 15 amino acids. The germline V gene encodes CDR1 LNHDA and CDR2 SQIVND (reference sequence). After removal of 6 bases from V and 3 bases from J, the junction contained 11 bases not matched to a gene. CDR3 nucleotide sequence: TGTGCCAGTAGACCTAAGGGAGGGACGGTCTACGAGCAGTACTTC. Residues: CASRPKGGTVYEQYF.

This chain uses TRBV4-2 with TRBJ1-5; no clear D. The CDR3 is 15 amino acids. Germline V gene data show CDR1 as LGHNA and CDR2 as YNFKEQ. V was shortened by 1 base and J by 9 bases, with 16 bases between the two germline ends. CDR3 nucleotides: TGTGCCAGCAGCCAAGTATGGGCTCCCGAGTGGCCCCAGCATTTT. Protein product: CASSQVWAPEWPQHF.

V gene TRBV5-4 combines with J gene TRBJ2-7, with 9 nucleotides matching TRBD2. Germline loops: CDR1 SGHNT, CDR2 YYREEE (reference sequence). This CDR3 is 14 amino acids long. V shed 1 base, J shed 4 bases, and the junction held 3 bases outside the gene matches. The CDR3 protein is CASSLRTSAYEQYF. As DNA, the CDR3 is TGTGCCAGCAGCTTGAGGACTAGCGCATACGAGCAGTACTTC.

Details on this clone: At one end, the junction sequence differs from germline, possibly due to a read error. The CDR3 reads CASGLVSGTGSSQPQHF. For the CDR3, the DNA is TGTGCTAGTGGTTTGGTATCGGGCACAGGGAGCAGTCAGCCCCAGCATTTT. The chain employs TRBV12-5 and TRBJ1-5, with D possibly matching TRBD1 (6 bases). The CDR3 loop spans 17 amino acids. Germline-derived CDR1 and CDR2 are LGHNT and FRNRAP.

The chain recombines TRBV6-6 with TRBJ1-1; D is perhaps TRBD1 (6 bases). Trimming took off 5 bases at V and 3 bases at J, with 13 bases between the two ends. CDR3 length: 14 residues. From germline, CDR1 is MNHNY and CDR2 SVGAGI (reference sequence). The CDR3 spells CASSLAPGDTEAFF. The CDR3 nucleotides read TGTGCCAGCAGTCTCGCCCCAGGGGACACTGAAGCTTTCTTT.

The CDR3: CASQQSRHSPGYTF. The CDR3 DNA reads TGTGCCAGCCAGCAGTCGCGACACTCTCCCGGCTACACCTTC. The rearrangement links TRBV5-4 to TRBJ1-2; D is undetermined. The CDR3 consists of 14 residues. Per the germline V gene, CDR1 is SGHNT and CDR2 is YYREEE (reference sequence). The V end lost 7 bases, the J end lost 8 bases, and 21 bases lay between the germline ends.

This chain connects TRBV19 to TRBJ2-7; 8 bases are a match to TRBD1. The CDR3 sequence is 13 residues long. CDR1 is LNHDA, CDR2 SQIVND, per germline (reference sequence). Trimming removed 7 bases from V and 5 bases from J; junction bases left unmatched: 7. CDR3 amino acids: CASTDRGRNEQYF. CDR3 coding DNA: TGTGCCAGTACCGACAGGGGCAGGAACGAGCAGTACTTC.